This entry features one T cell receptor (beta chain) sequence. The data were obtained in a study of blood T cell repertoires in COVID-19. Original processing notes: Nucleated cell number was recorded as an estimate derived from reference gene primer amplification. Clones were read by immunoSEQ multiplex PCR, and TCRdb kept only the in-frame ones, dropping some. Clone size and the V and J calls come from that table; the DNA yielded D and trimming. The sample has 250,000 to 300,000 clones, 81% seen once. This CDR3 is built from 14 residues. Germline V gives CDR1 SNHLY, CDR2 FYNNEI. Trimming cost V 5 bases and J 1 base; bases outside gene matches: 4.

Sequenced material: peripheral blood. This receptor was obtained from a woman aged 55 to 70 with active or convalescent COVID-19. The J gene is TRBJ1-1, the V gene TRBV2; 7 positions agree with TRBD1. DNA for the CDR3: TGTGCCAGCAGTTTGGACAGGAGGAACACTGAAGCTTTCTTT. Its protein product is CASSLDRRNTEAFF.